This record concerns one TCR beta chain sequence. Its target is not known. The data belong to a study of T cells in Graves' hyperthyroidism and ophthalmopathy. This CDR3 has 15 residues. V dropped 1 base and J dropped 6 bases, with 12 bases sitting between them. From germline, CDR1 is KGHDR and CDR2 SFDVKD. The CDR3 regions of TCR beta were amplified from RNA transcripts. In the first-round RT-PCR of the TCR CDR3, the HTBI primer set was used. From the multiplex PCR reads, TCRdb called clonotypes with MiXCR, one entry per CDR3 protein. The sample yields about 710,000 distinct CDR3 sequences, around 15% seen once. Stable Graves' hyperthyroidism meant no ophthalmopathy progression within 18 months. The study excluded patients with uncontrolled infection, other autoimmune disease, pregnancy or lactation. Study observations and caveats: From stable hyperthyroidism, ophthalmopathy was separated by a 13 V-J model. Ophthalmopathy was model-predicted a median roughly six months pre-onset.

The specimen was blood. The rearrangement joins TRBV24-1 to TRBJ2-1, with a possible D match to TRBD2 (5 bases). This clonotype was sampled from a man between 18 and 29 years old with Graves' hyperthyroidism. CDR3 residues: CATSDFERSSNEQFF. Here the CDR3 DNA reads TGTGCCACCAGTGATTTCGAGCGGAGCAGCAATGAGCAGTTCTTC.